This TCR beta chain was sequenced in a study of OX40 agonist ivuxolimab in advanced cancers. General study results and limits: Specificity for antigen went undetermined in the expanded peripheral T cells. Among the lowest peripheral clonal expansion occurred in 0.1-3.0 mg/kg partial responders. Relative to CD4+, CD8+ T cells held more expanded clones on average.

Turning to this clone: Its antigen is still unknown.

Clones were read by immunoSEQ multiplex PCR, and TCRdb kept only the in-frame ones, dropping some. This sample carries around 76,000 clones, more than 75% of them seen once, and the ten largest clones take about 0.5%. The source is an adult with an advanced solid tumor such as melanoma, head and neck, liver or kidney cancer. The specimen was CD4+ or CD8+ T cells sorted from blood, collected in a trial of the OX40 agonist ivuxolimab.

The CDR3 reads CASSSTSPRGYGYTF. The CDR3 DNA reads TGTGCCAGTAGTTCAACCTCGCCCAGGGGATATGGCTACACCTTC. V and J are TRBV19 and TRBJ1-2; perhaps TRBD1 as D (6 bases). The length of the CDR3 is 15 residues. Germline V lookup: CDR1 LNHDA, CDR2 SQIVND (reference sequence). V was clipped by 5 bases and J by 5 bases, with 18 bases between them.